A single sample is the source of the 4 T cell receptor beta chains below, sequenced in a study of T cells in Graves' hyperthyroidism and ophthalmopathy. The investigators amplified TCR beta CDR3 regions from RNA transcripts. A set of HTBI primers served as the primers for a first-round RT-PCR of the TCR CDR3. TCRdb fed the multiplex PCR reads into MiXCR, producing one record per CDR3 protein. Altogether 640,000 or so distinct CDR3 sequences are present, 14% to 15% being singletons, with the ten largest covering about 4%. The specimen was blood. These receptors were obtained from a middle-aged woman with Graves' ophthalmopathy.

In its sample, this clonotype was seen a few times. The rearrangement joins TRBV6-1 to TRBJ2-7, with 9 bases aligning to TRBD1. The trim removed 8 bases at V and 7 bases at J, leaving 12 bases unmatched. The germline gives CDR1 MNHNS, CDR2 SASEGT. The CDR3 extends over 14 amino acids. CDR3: CASGPGQGLEEQYF. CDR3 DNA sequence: TGTGCCAGCGGACCGGGACAGGGCCTGGAAGAGCAGTACTTC.

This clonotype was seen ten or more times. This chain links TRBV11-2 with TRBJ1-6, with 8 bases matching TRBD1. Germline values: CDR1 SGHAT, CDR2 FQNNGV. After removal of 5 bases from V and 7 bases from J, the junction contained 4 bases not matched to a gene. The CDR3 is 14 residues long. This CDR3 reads CASSRQGMNSPLHF. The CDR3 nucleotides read TGTGCCAGCAGCCGACAGGGGATGAATTCACCCCTCCACTTT. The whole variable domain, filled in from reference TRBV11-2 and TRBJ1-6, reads EAGVAQSPRYKIIEKRQSVAFWCNPISGHATLYWYQQILGQGPKLLIQFQNNGVVDDSQLPKDRFSAERLKGVDSTLKIQPAKLEDSAVYLCASSRQGMNSPLHFGNGTRLTVT.

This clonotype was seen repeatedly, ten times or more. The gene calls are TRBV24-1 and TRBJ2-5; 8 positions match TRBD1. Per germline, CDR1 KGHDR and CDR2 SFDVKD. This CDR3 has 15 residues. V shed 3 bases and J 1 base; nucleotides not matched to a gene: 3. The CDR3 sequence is CATSDGTGGQETQYF. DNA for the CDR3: TGTGCCACCAGTGATGGTACAGGGGGCCAAGAGACCCAGTACTTC.

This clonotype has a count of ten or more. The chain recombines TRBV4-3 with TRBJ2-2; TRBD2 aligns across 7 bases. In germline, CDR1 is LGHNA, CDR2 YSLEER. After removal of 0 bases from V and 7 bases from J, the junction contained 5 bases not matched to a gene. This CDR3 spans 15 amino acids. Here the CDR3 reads CASSQDTAGYGELFF. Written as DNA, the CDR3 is TGCGCCAGCAGCCAAGATACAGCGGGATACGGGGAGCTGTTTTTT.